This entry concerns a single T cell receptor beta chain. Its target antigen remains unknown. Base-call qualities are not available, and no considerably larger clone is one nucleotide away. Collaborating institutions collected whole blood in K2EDTA tubes following their own protocols. For TCRbeta analysis, collaborators shipped samples as frozen whole blood, isolated PBMCs, or DNA extracted from either of those sample types. From V the trimming removes 0 bases and from J it removes 4 bases, while the gene matches leave 5 bases of the junction unaccounted for. Including cysteine and phenylalanine, the CDR3 has 15 amino acids. The CDR3 DNA has 45 bases and is translated from base 1. From a lookup of the germline V gene, CDR1 and CDR2 are SNHLY and FYNNEI. The immunoSEQ Assay, a bias-controlled multiplex PCR, was used to amplify TCRbeta CDR3 regions from genomic DNA. Processing in the source paper ran as follows. Nucleated cell counts per sample were estimated from amplification of reference gene primers within the assay. To quantify the absolute abundance of each unique TCRbeta CDR3 rearrangement, sequence reads were collapsed and filtered. For each sample, productive Simpson clonality was calculated as the square root of Simpson's diversity index over productive rearrangements. This is the immuneACCESS table as TCRdb keeps it, with only in-frame sequences that have V and J called. A part of the clones is gone; compared with another copy, unresolved V genes explain less than half, and the rest is unexplained. The V and J calls and clone size were taken over from that table, and D and trimming were inferred from the DNA. This sample comprises about 310,000 clones, about nine tenths of them detected only once. Roughly 2% of the sample is held by the ten biggest clonotypes.

The entry originates in a study of blood T cell repertoires in COVID-19 (dated by TCRdb to 2018 to 2021). Concerning the study at large: The collaborator samples originated in the United States, Italy and Spain and spanned the acute and convalescent phases of COVID-19. Subjects who had been exposed to COVID-19, were actively infected with it, or had recovered from it provided the deeply sampled blood TCRbeta repertoires that made up the dataset. A freely available public database, intended as a resource for researchers studying the immune response to SARS-CoV-2, is where the repertoires were released. The prospective study material was composed of cDNA or gDNA derived from T cells, B-cell-depleted T cells, or PBMCs. Where HLA class I and class II types were available, the types were taken from metadata supplied by the sample provider, not from assay-based typing. Samples came from the ongoing ImmuneRACE study (first 160 participants) plus 1,254 subjects from 6 global collaborators. Nearly every sample came with metadata listing a de-identified subject ID, COVID-19 status, age in years and sex.

The investigation overall reported the following: The quantity of clinical and demographic metadata differed by source and by participant and was supplied without curation.

This TCR was recovered from a man aged 18 to 30 with active or convalescent COVID-19. The specimen was peripheral blood. This chain joins TRBV2 to TRBJ1-2, and 7 bases in between align with TRBD1. CDR3 sequence: CASSEALEGAYGYTF. The bases are TGTGCCAGCAGTGAAGCGCTTGAGGGGGCCTATGGCTACACCTTC.